The T cell receptor (beta chain) under discussion was sequenced for a study of control samples from healthy donors and cancer patients. Trimming took off 5 bases at V and 3 bases at J, with 16 bases between the two ends. CDR1 and CDR2 from the germline V gene are SGHTA and FQGTGA. The CDR3 is made up of 15 amino acids. TCRdb keeps only in-frame clones here, not all; method: immunoSEQ multiplex PCR. The table includes about 180,000 clones, around 90% detected once. The sequenced material came from blood. The origin of this receptor is a woman aged 50 to 65 in good health. The V call is TRBV7-3, the J call TRBJ2-5, with D possibly matching TRBD1 (8 bases). The CDR3 sequence is CASSLQQGGKETQYF. The CDR3 region has the DNA TGTGCCAGCAGCCTGCAACAGGGGGGGAAAGAGACCCAGTACTTC.